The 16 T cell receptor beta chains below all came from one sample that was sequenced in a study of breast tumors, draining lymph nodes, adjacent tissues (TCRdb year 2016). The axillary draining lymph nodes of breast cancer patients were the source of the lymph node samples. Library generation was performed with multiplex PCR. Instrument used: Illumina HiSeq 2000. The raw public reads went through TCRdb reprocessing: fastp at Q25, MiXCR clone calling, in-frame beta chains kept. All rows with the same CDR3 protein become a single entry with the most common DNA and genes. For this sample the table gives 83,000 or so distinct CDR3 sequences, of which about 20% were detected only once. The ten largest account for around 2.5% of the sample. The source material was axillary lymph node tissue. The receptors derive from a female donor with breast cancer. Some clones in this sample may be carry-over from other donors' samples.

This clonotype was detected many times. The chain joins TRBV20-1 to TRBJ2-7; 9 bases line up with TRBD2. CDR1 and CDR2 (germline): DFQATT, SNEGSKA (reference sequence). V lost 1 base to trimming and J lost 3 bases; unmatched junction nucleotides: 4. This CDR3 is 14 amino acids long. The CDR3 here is CSARALAGDYEQYF. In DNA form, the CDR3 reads TGCAGTGCTAGAGCTTTAGCGGGAGACTACGAGCAGTACTTC.

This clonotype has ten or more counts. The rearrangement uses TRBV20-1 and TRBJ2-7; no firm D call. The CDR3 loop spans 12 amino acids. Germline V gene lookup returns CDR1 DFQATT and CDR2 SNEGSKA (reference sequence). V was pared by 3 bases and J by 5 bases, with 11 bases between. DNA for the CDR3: TGCAGTGCTAGTTTCCTATCCGACGAGCAGTACTTC. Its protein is CSASFLSDEQYF.

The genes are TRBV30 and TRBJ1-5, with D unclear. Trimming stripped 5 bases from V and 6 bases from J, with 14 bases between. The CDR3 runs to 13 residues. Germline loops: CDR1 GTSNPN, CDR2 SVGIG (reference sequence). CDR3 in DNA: TGTGCCTGGGGCCCTGGAGGGAGTCAGCCCCAGCATTTT. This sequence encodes CAWGPGGSQPQHF.

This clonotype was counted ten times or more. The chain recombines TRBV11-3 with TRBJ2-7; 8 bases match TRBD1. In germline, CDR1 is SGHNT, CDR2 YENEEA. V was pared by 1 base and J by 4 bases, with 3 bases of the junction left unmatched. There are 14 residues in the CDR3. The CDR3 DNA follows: TGTGCCAGCAGCTTAGCAGGGGGCCTATACGAGCAGTACTTC. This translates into CASSLAGGLYEQYF.

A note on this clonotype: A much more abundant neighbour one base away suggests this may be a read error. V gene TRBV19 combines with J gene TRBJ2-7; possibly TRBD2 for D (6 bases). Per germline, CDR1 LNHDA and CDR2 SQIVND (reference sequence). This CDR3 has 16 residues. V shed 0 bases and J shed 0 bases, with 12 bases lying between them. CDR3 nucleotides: TGTGCCAGTAGTATAGAGGGGACTGGCGGCTCCTACGAGCAGTACTTC. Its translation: CASSIEGTGGSYEQYF.

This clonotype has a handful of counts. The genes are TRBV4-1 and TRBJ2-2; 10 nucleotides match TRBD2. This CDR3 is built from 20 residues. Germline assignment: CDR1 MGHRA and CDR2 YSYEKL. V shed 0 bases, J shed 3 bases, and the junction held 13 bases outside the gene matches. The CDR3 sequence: CASSQEGLAGATLDTGELFF. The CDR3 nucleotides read TGCGCCAGCAGCCAAGAAGGGCTAGCGGGAGCCACCTTGGACACCGGGGAGCTGTTTTTT.

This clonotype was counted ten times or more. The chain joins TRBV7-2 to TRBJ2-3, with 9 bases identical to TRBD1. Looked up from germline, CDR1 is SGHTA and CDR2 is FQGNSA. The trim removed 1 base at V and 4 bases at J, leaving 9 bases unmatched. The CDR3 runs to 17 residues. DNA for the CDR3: TGTGCCAGCAGCTTAGTGGGGACAGGGAAGTCCGCAGATACGCAGTATTTT. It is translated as CASSLVGTGKSADTQYF.

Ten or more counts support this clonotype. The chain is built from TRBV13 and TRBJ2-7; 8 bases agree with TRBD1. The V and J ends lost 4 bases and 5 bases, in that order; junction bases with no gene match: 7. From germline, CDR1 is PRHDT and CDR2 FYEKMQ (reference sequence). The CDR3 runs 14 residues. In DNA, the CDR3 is TGTGCCAGCAGCTCCACAGGGGGTTTAAACGAGCAGTACTTC. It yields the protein CASSSTGGLNEQYF.

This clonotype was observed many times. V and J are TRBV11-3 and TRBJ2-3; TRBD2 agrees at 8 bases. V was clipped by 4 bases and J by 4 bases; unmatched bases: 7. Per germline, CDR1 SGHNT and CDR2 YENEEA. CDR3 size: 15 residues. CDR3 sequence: CASSSSGSLADTQYF. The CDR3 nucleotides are TGTGCCAGCAGCTCCAGCGGGAGTCTCGCAGATACGCAGTATTTT.

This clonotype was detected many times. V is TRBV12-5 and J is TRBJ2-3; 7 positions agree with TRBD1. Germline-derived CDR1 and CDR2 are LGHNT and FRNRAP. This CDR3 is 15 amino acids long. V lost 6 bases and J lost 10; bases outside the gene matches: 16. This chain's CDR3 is CASGRTGPSVSAQYF. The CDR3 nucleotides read TGTGCTAGTGGCAGGACAGGCCCCTCGGTCTCCGCGCAGTATTTT.

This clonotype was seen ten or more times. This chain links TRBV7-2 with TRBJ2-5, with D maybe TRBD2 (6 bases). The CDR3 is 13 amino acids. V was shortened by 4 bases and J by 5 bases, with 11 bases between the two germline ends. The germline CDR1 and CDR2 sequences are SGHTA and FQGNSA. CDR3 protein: CASSYGRLETQYF. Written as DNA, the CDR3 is TGTGCCAGCAGCTACGGGAGATTGGAGACCCAGTACTTC.

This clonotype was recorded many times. This chain's CDR3 is CASSLETSAPWSYNEQFF. In DNA form, the CDR3 reads TGCGCCAGCAGTCTTGAGACTAGTGCCCCATGGTCCTACAATGAGCAGTTCTTC. This chain joins TRBV10-1 and TRBJ2-1, with a weak D call TRBD2 (6 bases). Trimming shortened V by 5 bases and J by 1 base, and 21 bases separated the two germline ends. This CDR3 has 18 amino acids. CDR1 is WNHNN, CDR2 SYGVQD, per germline (reference sequence).

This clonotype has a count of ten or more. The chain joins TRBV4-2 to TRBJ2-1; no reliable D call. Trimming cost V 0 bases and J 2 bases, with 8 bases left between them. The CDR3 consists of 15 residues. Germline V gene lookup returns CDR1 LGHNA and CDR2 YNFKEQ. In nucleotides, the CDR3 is TGTGCCAGCAGCCAAGATTACGGTACCTACAATGAGCAGTTCTTC. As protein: CASSQDYGTYNEQFF.

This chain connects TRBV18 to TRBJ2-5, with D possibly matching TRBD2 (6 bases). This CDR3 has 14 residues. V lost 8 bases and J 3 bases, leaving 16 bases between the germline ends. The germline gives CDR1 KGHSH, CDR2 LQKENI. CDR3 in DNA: TGTGCCAGCACCCGTAGTAGCGGAGAAGAGACCCAGTACTTC. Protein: CASTRSSGEETQYF.

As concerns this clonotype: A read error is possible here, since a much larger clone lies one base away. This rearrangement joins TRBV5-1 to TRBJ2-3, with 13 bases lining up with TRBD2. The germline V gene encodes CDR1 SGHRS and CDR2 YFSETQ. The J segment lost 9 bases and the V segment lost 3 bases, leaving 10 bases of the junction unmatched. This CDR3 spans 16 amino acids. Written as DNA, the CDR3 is TGCGCCAGCAGCTCGGGGACTAGCGGGACGACCCCCACGCAGTATTTT. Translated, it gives CASSSGTSGTTPTQYF. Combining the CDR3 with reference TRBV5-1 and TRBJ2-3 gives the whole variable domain KAGVTQTPRYLIKTRGQQVTLSCSPISGHRSVSWYQQTPGQGLQFLFEYFSETQRNKGNFPGRFSGRQFSNSRSEMNVSTLELGDSALYLCASSSGTSGTTPTQYFGPGTRLTVL.

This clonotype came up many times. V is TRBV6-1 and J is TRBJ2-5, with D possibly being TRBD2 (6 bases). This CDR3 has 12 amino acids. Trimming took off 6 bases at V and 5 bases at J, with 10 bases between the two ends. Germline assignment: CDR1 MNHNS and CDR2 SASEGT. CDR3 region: CASRPSVETQYF. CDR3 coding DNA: TGTGCCAGCAGACCTAGCGTCGAGACCCAGTACTTC.